These 20 T cell receptor beta chains were all obtained from the same sample, sequenced in a study of T cells after yellow fever vaccination. TCRdb ran MiXCR on the 5' RACE reads and lists one entry per CDR3 protein. The sample shows 500,000 to 700,000 distinct CDR3 sequences, 15% to 20% of them seen only once. The input for sequencing was PBMCs, taken 15 days after the yellow fever booster vaccination. The receptor set was obtained from a young man who received the YFV17D yellow fever vaccine.

The chain combines TRBV20-1 with TRBJ2-4; 8 bases align to TRBD2. Germline values: CDR1 DFQATT, CDR2 SNEGSKA (reference sequence). CDR3 length equals 14 residues. V dropped 6 bases and J dropped 1; count of bases not matched to a gene: 5. CDR3 nucleotides: TGCAGTGCCCCCCCGGGGGGGGCCAAAAACATTCAGTACTTC. Protein sequence: CSAPPGGAKNIQYF.

This clonotype was seen a few times. This chain links TRBV12-3 or TRBV12-4 with TRBJ1-4; D unclear. The CDR3 sequence is 12 residues long. The V gene lost 4 bases and the J gene lost 8 bases, with 8 bases spanning the gap. The CDR3 region has the DNA TGTGCCAGCAGTTGGTCAACCGAAAAACTGTTTTTT. Its translation: CASSWSTEKLFF.

The chain employs TRBV29-1 and TRBJ2-7, with unresolved D. Trimming stripped 7 bases from V and 3 bases from J, with 16 bases between. CDR3 length: 13 amino acids. Germline-derived CDR1 and CDR2 are SQVTM and ANQGSEA. The CDR3 sequence: CSALDRAHYEQYF. Written as DNA, the CDR3 is TGCAGCGCCCTGGACCGCGCACACTACGAGCAGTACTTC.

This clonotype was detected many times. The chain employs TRBV9 and TRBJ2-3, with D perhaps assigned TRBD1 or TRBD2 (5 bases each). The CDR3 runs to 20 residues. Per germline, CDR1 SGDLS and CDR2 YYNGEE. V dropped 3 bases and J dropped 0 bases, with 26 bases sitting between them. Written as DNA, the CDR3 is TGTGCCAGCAGCGCGGGCCCGGGACCAAGGACTCTTTCTAGCACAGATACGCAGTATTTT. This gives the protein CASSAGPGPRTLSSTDTQYF.

V is TRBV29-1 and J is TRBJ2-2, with D possibly being TRBD1 (6 bases). The germline V gene has CDR1 SQVTM and CDR2 ANQGSEA. This CDR3 contains 15 residues. The V gene lost 0 bases and the J gene lost 6 bases, with 14 bases spanning the gap. CDR3 in amino acids: CSVEEATQGAGELFF. The CDR3 DNA sequence: TGCAGCGTTGAAGAGGCTACACAGGGAGCCGGGGAGCTGTTTTTT.

The chain combines TRBV15 with TRBJ2-7; D may match TRBD1 or TRBD2 (5 bases each). The CDR3 runs to 15 residues. V lost 1 base, J lost 1 base, and 11 bases lay in between. Germline V gives CDR1 LNHNV, CDR2 YYDKDF (reference sequence). CDR3 coding DNA: TGTGCCACCAGCAGAGTCCCGGGACGGTCCTACGAGCAGTACTTC. Encoded protein: CATSRVPGRSYEQYF.

The chain couples TRBV12-3 or TRBV12-4 to TRBJ2-7; D is possibly TRBD1 (7 bases). V was trimmed by 3 bases and J by 2 bases, leaving 11 bases between them. The CDR3 sequence is 14 residues long. The CDR3 DNA follows: TGTGCCAGCAGTTTCGGGGGACAGCCCTACGAGCAGTACTTC. This translates into CASSFGGQPYEQYF.

In regard to this clonotype: One junction end disagrees with the germline gene, perhaps due to a read error. This chain links TRBV6-6 with TRBJ1-1; the match to TRBD1 covers 7 bases. The CDR3 is 13 amino acids. Germline-derived CDR1 and CDR2 are MNHNY and SVGAGI (reference sequence). CDR3 sequence: CASSQTIDRAAHF. Written as DNA, the CDR3 is TGTGCCAGCAGTCAAACAATCGACAGGGCGGCGCACTTT.

The V gene is TRBV4-3, the J gene TRBJ2-1; possible D gene TRBD2, 6 bases. Germline CDR1 is LGHNA and CDR2 is YSLEER. There are 15 residues in the CDR3. V gave up 1 base and J gave up 7 bases, with 14 bases separating them. CDR3 DNA sequence: TGCGCCAGCAGCCAAGGGAGGGTCAAAGGGAATGAGCAGTTCTTC. Protein sequence: CASSQGRVKGNEQFF.

The chain carries TRBV18 and TRBJ2-3; TRBD1 might be the D (6 bases). V dropped 9 bases and J dropped 5 bases, with 15 bases sitting between them. The CDR3 contains 13 residues. Germline V gives CDR1 KGHSH, CDR2 LQKENI. The CDR3 DNA sequence: TGTGCCAGTTCCCAGGTGGGACAAGATACGCAGTATTTT. This encodes CASSQVGQDTQYF. The full variable domain, with the rest looked up from reference TRBV18 and TRBJ2-3, is NAGVMQNPRHLVRRRGQEARLRCSPMKGHSHVYWYRQLPEEGLKFMVYLQKENIIDESGMPKERFSAEFPKEGPSILRIQQVVRGDSAAYFCASSQVGQDTQYFGPGTRLTVL.

This clonotype was picked up many times. This sequence joins TRBV29-1 and TRBJ2-5; D not certain. This CDR3 has 14 residues. The germline V gene encodes CDR1 SQVTM and CDR2 ANQGSEA. The V gene lost 7 bases and the J gene lost 4 bases, with 19 bases spanning the gap. CDR3 residues: CSAAPTGSIETQYF. The CDR3 DNA reads TGCAGCGCTGCACCTACCGGGTCTATAGAGACCCAGTACTTC.

The CDR3 nucleotides read TGTGCCAGCAGCTTGGAACTATTCAGCGATGAGCAGTTCTTC. Translated, it gives CASSLELFSDEQFF. The chain has TRBV5-6 and TRBJ2-1; D is unresolved. Trimming cost V 0 bases and J 8 bases, with 12 bases left between them. Per the germline V gene, CDR1 is SGHDT and CDR2 is YYEEEE. The CDR3 sequence is 14 residues long.

V and J are TRBV10-3 and TRBJ2-7, with no clear D. Germline CDR1 is ENHRY and CDR2 is SYGVKD. V was clipped by 3 bases and J by 7 bases, with 16 bases between them. This CDR3 contains 14 residues. The CDR3 here is CAISDSNVRGEQYF. Here the CDR3 DNA reads TGTGCCATCAGTGACTCGAATGTCCGTGGAGAGCAGTACTTC.

The chain has TRBV20-1 and TRBJ2-2, with 8 bases matching TRBD2. The CDR3 consists of 15 residues. The V and J ends lost 5 bases and 5 bases, in that order; junction bases with no gene match: 10. Germline-derived CDR1 and CDR2 are DFQATT and SNEGSKA (reference sequence). The DNA of the CDR3 is TGCAGTGCTGGGGCGGGACTAGAATATACCGGGGAGCTGTTTTTT. Protein product: CSAGAGLEYTGELFF.

The table lists this clonotype with a few counts. V is TRBV4-1 and J is TRBJ2-5; possibly TRBD1 for D (5 bases). Germline lookup yields CDR1 MGHRA and CDR2 YSYEKL. The CDR3 length is 15 residues. The V end was cut by 4 bases, the J end by 4 bases, with 16 bases between. CDR3 loop: CASSPPTRVPETQYF. DNA for the CDR3: TGCGCCAGCAGCCCCCCGACCAGGGTCCCAGAGACCCAGTACTTC.

J is TRBJ2-5 and V is TRBV29-1; D remains unclear. Germline lookup yields CDR1 SQVTM and CDR2 ANQGSEA. CDR3 length: 14 amino acids. Trimming shortened V by 4 bases and J by 5 bases, and 17 bases separated the two germline ends. CDR3 coding DNA: TGCAGCGTTGGGCCGCGTTTGTCCCGGGAGACCCAGTACTTC. Its protein product is CSVGPRLSRETQYF.

This clonotype has just one count. The gene calls are TRBV20-1 and TRBJ1-1; TRBD1 might be the D (5 bases). The V end was cut by 6 bases, the J end by 3 bases, with 14 bases between. This CDR3 contains 13 residues. Germline values: CDR1 DFQATT, CDR2 SNEGSKA (reference sequence). CDR3 amino acids: CSARAPWDTEAFF. CDR3 coding DNA: TGCAGTGCCAGGGCACCGTGGGACACTGAAGCTTTCTTT.

This clonotype has a handful of counts. The rearrangement uses TRBV27 and TRBJ2-1, with a possible D match to TRBD1 (6 bases). V dropped 7 bases and J dropped 4 bases, with 17 bases sitting between them. From germline, CDR1 is MNHEY and CDR2 SMNVEV (reference sequence). The CDR3 loop spans 15 amino acids. The CDR3 spells CASNPIGTPYNEQFF. DNA of the CDR3: TGTGCCAGCAACCCAATCGGGACACCATACAATGAGCAGTTCTTC.

This clonotype was observed a single time. This sequence joins TRBV29-1 and TRBJ2-7; D tentatively reads TRBD1 or TRBD2 (5 bases each). Trimming removed 7 bases from V and 5 bases from J, with 18 bases in between. Germline values: CDR1 SQVTM, CDR2 ANQGSEA. This CDR3 is 13 amino acids long. CDR3 region: CSASGRTIHEQYF. The CDR3 DNA follows: TGCAGCGCGTCGGGACGGACAATCCACGAGCAGTACTTC.

Details on this clonotype: Germline and junction disagree at one end, which may indicate a read error. The chain is built from TRBV20-1 and TRBJ2-7; the match to TRBD2 covers 11 bases. The CDR3 runs 17 residues. The germline V gene has CDR1 DFQATT and CDR2 SNEGSKA (reference sequence). The CDR3 coding sequence is TGCTGTGCTAGAGATCTCCCGGTGGGGACTAGCGGATACGAGCAGTACTTC. The encoded protein is CCARDLPVGTSGYEQYF.